The rows below give T cell receptor beta chains drawn from one sample of a study of blood T cell repertoires in COVID-19. Here immunoSEQ multiplex PCR was the method, and the copy in TCRdb shows in-frame clones only, minus some. The data show a few hundred thousand clones, approximately 86% seen once. The source material was peripheral blood. Receptor source: a woman aged 45-60 years with COVID-19, enrolled during active disease. Both conserved end residues are part of each CDR3. A D gene is named only where the DNA matches it firmly. Rows may omit the clone size; those that give it use once, few, many or a size class.

CASSFEEGADYGYTF	TGTGCCAGCAGCTTTGAGGAAGGGGCGGACTATGGCTACACCTTC	NA	TRBV7-9	TRBJ1-2	NA
CASSFGGITEKLFF	TGTGCCAGCAGCTTTGGGGGGATCACTGAAAAACTGTTTTTT	NA	TRBV5-8	TRBJ1-4	NA
CASRSDTGELFF	TGTGCCTCGCGGTCAGACACCGGGGAGCTGTTTTTT	NA	TRBV12-3/TRBV12-4	TRBJ2-2	NA
CASSPGWVNTEAFF	TGCGCCAGCAGCCCGGGGTGGGTGAACACTGAAGCTTTCTTT	many	TRBV5-1	TRBJ1-1	NA
CSVVPFRTDTQYF	TGCAGCGTTGTGCCCTTTCGGACAGATACGCAGTATTTT	NA	TRBV29-1	TRBJ2-3	NA
CASSGLAGGPPKDEQFF	TGTGCCAGCAGCGGTTTAGCGGGGGGGCCTCCAAAGGATGAGCAGTTCTTC	NA	TRBV9	TRBJ2-1	TRBD2
CASSMTGTGGVDSPLHF	TGTGCCAGTAGTATGACGGGGACAGGGGGAGTGGATTCACCCCTCCACTTT	NA	TRBV19	TRBJ1-6	TRBD1
CATSDPRRGNTIYF	TGTGCCACCAGTGATCCCCGGCGGGGAAACACCATATATTTT	NA	TRBV24-1	TRBJ1-3	NA
CASSFQTENYGYTF	TGTGCCAGCAGCTTCCAGACAGAAAACTATGGCTACACCTTC	NA	TRBV7-8	TRBJ1-2	NA
CASSPGGVQFYGYTF	TGTGCCAGCAGCCCCGGGGGGGTACAATTCTATGGCTACACCTTC	NA	TRBV7-6	TRBJ1-2	NA
CASSPRPGTVAYNEQFF	TGTGCCAGTAGTCCCCGACCCGGGACAGTCGCCTACAATGAGCAGTTCTTC	NA	TRBV19	TRBJ2-1	TRBD1
CASSPWGAGNIDTGELFF	TGTGCCAGCAGCCCTTGGGGAGCGGGGAATATAGACACCGGGGAGCTGTTTTTT	NA	TRBV7-9	TRBJ2-2	TRBD2
CASSARGNTGELFF	TGTGCCAGCAGTGCCCGGGGGAACACCGGGGAGCTGTTTTTT	NA	TRBV25-1	TRBJ2-2	NA
CASSFQDSSYEQYF	TGTGCCAGTAGTTTCCAGGACAGCTCCTACGAGCAGTACTTC	NA	TRBV19	TRBJ2-7	NA
CASSLVGGSNQPQHF	TGTGCCAGCAGCTTAGTGGGGGGAAGCAATCAGCCCCAGCATTTT	NA	TRBV7-9	TRBJ1-5	NA
CASSIMDRANYGYTF	TGTGCCAGTAGTATCATGGACAGGGCTAACTATGGCTACACCTTC	few	TRBV19	TRBJ1-2	TRBD1
CASSYRGLESTQYF	TGTGCCAGCAGTTACCGGGGACTAGAAAGTACGCAGTATTTT	once	TRBV6-6	TRBJ2-3	TRBD2
CASPPRGFLQETQYF	TGTGCCAGCCCCCCCCGGGGATTTCTCCAAGAGACCCAGTACTTC	NA	TRBV6-5	TRBJ2-5	NA
CASSTGVFNEKLFF	TGTGCCAGTAGTACAGGGGTTTTCAATGAAAAACTGTTTTTT	NA	TRBV19	TRBJ1-4	NA
CASSQALSSPLHF	TGTGCCAGCAGCCAAGCTCTAAGTTCACCCCTCCACTTT	NA	TRBV14	TRBJ1-6	NA